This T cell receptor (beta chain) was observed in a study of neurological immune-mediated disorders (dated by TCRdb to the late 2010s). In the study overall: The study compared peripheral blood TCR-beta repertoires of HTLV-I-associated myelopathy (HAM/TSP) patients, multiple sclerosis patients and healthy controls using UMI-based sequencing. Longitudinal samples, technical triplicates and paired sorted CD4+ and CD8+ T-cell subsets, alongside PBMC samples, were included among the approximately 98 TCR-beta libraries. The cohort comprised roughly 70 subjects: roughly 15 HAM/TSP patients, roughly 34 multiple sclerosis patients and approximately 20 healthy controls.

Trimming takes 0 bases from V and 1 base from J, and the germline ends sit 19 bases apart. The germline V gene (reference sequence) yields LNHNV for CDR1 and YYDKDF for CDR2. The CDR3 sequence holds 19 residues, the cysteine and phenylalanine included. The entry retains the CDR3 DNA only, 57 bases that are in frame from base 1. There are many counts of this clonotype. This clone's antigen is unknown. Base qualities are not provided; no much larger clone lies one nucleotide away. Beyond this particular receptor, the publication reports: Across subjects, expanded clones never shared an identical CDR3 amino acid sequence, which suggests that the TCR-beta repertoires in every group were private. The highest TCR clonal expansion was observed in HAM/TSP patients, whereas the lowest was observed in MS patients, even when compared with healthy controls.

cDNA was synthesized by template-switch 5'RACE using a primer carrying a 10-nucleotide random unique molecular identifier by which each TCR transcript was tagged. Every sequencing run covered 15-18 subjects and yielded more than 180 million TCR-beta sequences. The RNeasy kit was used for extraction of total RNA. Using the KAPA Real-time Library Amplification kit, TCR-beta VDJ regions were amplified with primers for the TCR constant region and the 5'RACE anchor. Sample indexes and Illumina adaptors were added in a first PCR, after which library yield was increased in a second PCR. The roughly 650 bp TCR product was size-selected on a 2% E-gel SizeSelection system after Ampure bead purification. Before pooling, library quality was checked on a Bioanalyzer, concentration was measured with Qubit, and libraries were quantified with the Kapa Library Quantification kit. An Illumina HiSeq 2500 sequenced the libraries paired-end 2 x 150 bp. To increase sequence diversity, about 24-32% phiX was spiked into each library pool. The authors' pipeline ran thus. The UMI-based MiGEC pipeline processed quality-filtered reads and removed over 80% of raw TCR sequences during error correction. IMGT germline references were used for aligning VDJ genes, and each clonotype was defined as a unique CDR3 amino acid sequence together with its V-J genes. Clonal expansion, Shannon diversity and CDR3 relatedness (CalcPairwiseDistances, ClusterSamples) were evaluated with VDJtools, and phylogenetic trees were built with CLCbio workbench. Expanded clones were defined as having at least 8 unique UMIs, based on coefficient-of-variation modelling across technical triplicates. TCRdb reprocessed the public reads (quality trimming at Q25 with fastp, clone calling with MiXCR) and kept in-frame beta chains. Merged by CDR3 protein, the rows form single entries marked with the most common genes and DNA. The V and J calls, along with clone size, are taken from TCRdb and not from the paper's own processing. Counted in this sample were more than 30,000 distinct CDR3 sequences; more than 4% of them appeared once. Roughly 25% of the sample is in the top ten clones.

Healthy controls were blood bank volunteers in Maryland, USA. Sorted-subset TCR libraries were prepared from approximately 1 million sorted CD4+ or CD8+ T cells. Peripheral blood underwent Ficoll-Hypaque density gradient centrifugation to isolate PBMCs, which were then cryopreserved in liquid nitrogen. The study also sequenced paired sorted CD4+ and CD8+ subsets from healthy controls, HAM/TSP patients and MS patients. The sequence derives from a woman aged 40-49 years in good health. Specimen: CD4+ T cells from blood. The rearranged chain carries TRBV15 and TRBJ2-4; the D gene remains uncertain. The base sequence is TGTGCCACCAGCAGAGATCTACGGGTAGGAGATGCGGCCAAAAACATTCAGTACTTC. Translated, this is CATSRDLRVGDAAKNIQYF. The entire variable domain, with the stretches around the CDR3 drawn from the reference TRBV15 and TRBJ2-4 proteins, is DAMVIQNPRYQVTQFGKPVTLSCSQTLNHNVMYWYQQKSSQAPKLLFHYYDKDFNNEADTPDNFQSRRPNTSFCFLDIRSPGLGDTAMYLCATSRDLRVGDAAKNIQYFGAGTRLSVL.